This is a list of T cell receptor beta chains from one sample in a study of regulatory T cells in long-lasting Graves disease. TCRdb processed the multiplex PCR reads anew with MiXCR; each CDR3 protein has one entry. The sample shows around 500,000 distinct CDR3 sequences, around 11% of them seen only once. This sample was shared with a second study, whose subject was T cells in Graves' hyperthyroidism and ophthalmopathy.

Sample: peripheral blood mononuclear cells (PBMCs), taken at new diagnosis, from a patient treated with antithyroid drugs. Source of these receptors: a young woman with Graves disease. Both conserved end residues are part of each CDR3. D genes are given only for firm matches. Clone sizes are given selectively: once, few, many, or a class where the clone is expanded.

clone_size: .; d_call: .; v_call: TRBV4-3; j_call: TRBJ2-1; cdr3_aa: CASSLRIGEFFQFF
clone_size: many; d_call: TRBD2; v_call: TRBV28; j_call: TRBJ2-7; cdr3_aa: CASSGSGRAIEQYF
clone_size: many; d_call: .; v_call: TRBV6-1; j_call: TRBJ2-4; cdr3_aa: CASSEGFGAKNIQYF
clone_size: many; d_call: TRBD2; v_call: TRBV30; j_call: TRBJ2-1; cdr3_aa: CAWSVGGSRFF
clone_size: .; d_call: .; v_call: TRBV12-3/TRBV12-4; j_call: TRBJ1-3; cdr3_aa: CASSRTTTGNTIYF
clone_size: many; d_call: TRBD1; v_call: TRBV19; j_call: TRBJ1-1; cdr3_aa: CASSPSEGAGAFF
clone_size: many; d_call: .; v_call: TRBV19; j_call: TRBJ1-2; cdr3_aa: CASSNRANYGYTF
clone_size: few; d_call: .; v_call: TRBV29-1; j_call: TRBJ1-1; cdr3_aa: CSVVEGGGTEAFF
clone_size: many; d_call: .; v_call: TRBV14; j_call: TRBJ1-6; cdr3_aa: CASSQGASSSYNSPLHF
clone_size: many; d_call: .; v_call: TRBV6-1; j_call: TRBJ2-2; cdr3_aa: CASSWPGELFF
clone_size: many; d_call: .; v_call: TRBV28; j_call: TRBJ2-2; cdr3_aa: CASRLRTTTGELFF
clone_size: many; d_call: .; v_call: TRBV28; j_call: TRBJ2-6; cdr3_aa: CASSARDSGANVLTF
clone_size: many; d_call: .; v_call: TRBV4-1; j_call: TRBJ1-2; cdr3_aa: CASSQPSTVAPGLYTF
clone_size: .; d_call: TRBD2; v_call: TRBV6-1; j_call: TRBJ2-5; cdr3_aa: CASRVSGNQETQYF
clone_size: .; d_call: TRBD1; v_call: TRBV12-3/TRBV12-4; j_call: TRBJ1-2; cdr3_aa: CASSYTGTGEYGYTF
clone_size: many; d_call: .; v_call: TRBV18; j_call: TRBJ1-5; cdr3_aa: CASSFTDNQPQHF
clone_size: .; d_call: .; v_call: TRBV20-1; j_call: TRBJ2-7; cdr3_aa: CSARRAGTYEQYF
clone_size: many; d_call: .; v_call: TRBV15; j_call: TRBJ1-5; cdr3_aa: CATSRRGSEQGIQPQHF
clone_size: .; d_call: .; v_call: TRBV11-2; j_call: .; cdr3_aa: CASSGRVLHNEQFF
clone_size: many; d_call: TRBD2; v_call: TRBV7-6; j_call: TRBJ2-7; cdr3_aa: CASSPNLAGDEQYF
clone_size: .; d_call: .; v_call: TRBV5-8; j_call: TRBJ2-5; cdr3_aa: CASSFWDGSSGTQYF
clone_size: many; d_call: .; v_call: TRBV5-1; j_call: TRBJ1-5; cdr3_aa: CASSLLTGQQPQHF
clone_size: .; d_call: .; v_call: TRBV4-1; j_call: TRBJ2-1; cdr3_aa: CASSQDGRANNEQFF
clone_size: .; d_call: TRBD2; v_call: TRBV20-1; j_call: TRBJ2-2; cdr3_aa: CSAVSSGRALGELFF
clone_size: few; d_call: .; v_call: TRBV18; j_call: TRBJ1-5; cdr3_aa: CASSPVAGGPDPQHF
clone_size: .; d_call: .; v_call: TRBV9; j_call: TRBJ1-1; cdr3_aa: CASSGGEGAEAFF